The present entry profiles one TCR beta chain with its context. Its cognate antigen is unknown. The TCR alpha and TCR beta cDNA libraries, bearing sample barcodes and UMIs, were generated by 5'RACE using constant-segment primers. Each CDR3 protein gets one entry after TCRdb re-called the 5' RACE reads with MiXCR. The sample has about 130,000 distinct CDR3 sequences; 15% to 20% are singletons. The sample belongs to a study of T-cell memory formation after mild COVID-19. Turning to the study itself: Largely donor-specific sequence clusters came from a couple of donors. Points from the study as a whole: Day 15 to 85 contracting clones showed balanced CD4/CD8; day 15 to 37 expanders favored CD4+. That cross-reactive memory joined was suggested by some responding clones appearing in pre-infection memory.

CDR1 SGHNT and CDR2 YYREEE come from the germline V gene (reference sequence). The CDR3 is made up of 13 amino acids. V lost 3 bases, J lost 7 bases, and 11 bases lay in between. This sequence joins TRBV5-4 and TRBJ1-5; a possible D gene is TRBD1 (5 bases). The source material was PBMCs or a T cell subset sorted from them (not recorded which). This TCR derives from a man aged 18 to 30 who had mild COVID-19 (a few samples of this study predate the infection). Cell type and time point are not known. CDR3 sequence: CASSSDGGQPQHF. CDR3 DNA: TGTGCCAGCAGCTCAGATGGGGGACAGCCCCAGCATTTT. Based on the CDR3 plus reference TRBV5-4 and TRBJ1-5, the full variable domain is ETGVTQSPTHLIKTRGQQVTLRCSSQSGHNTVSWYQQALGQGPQFIFQYYREEENGRGNFPPRFSGLQFPNYSSELNVNALELDDSALYLCASSSDGGQPQHFGDGTRLSIL.